This T cell receptor beta chain is from a study of control samples from healthy donors and cancer patients. Trimming took 0 bases from V and 10 from J; bases not matched to a gene: 6. CDR1 is SGHTA and CDR2 is FQGTGA in the germline V gene. The CDR3 is 15 residues long. Sequencing was performed with immunoSEQ multiplex PCR; in TCRdb, only in-frame clones are kept and a portion is missing. The sample has approximately 90,000 clones, about 82% seen once. This TCR was sampled from a man in his thirties or forties in good health. The sequenced sample consisted of blood. The gene calls are TRBV7-3 and TRBJ2-1, with 10 bases matching TRBD2. In DNA form, the CDR3 reads TGTGCCAGCAGCTTAACTCCCGGACTAGCGGCAGAGCAGTTCTTC. It specifies CASSLTPGLAAEQFF.